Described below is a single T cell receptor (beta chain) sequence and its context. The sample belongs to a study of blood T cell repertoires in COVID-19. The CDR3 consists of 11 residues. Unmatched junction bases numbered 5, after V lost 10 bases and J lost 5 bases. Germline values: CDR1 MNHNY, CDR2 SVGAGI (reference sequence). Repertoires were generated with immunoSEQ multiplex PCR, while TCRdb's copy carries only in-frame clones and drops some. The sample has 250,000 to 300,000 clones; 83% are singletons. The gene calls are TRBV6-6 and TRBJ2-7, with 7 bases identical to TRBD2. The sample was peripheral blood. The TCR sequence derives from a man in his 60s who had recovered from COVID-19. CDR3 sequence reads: CATRGVHEQYF. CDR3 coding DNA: TGTGCCACCCGGGGGGTTCACGAGCAGTACTTC.